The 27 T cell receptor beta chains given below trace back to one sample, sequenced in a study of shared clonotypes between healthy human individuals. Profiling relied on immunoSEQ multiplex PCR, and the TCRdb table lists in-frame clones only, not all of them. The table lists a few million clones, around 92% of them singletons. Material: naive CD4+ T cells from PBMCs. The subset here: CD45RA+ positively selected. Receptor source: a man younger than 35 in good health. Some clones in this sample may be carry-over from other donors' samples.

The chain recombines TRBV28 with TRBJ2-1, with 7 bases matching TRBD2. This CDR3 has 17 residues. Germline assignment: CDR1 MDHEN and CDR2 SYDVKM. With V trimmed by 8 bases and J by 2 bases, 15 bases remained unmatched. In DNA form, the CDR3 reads TGTGCCAGCGGTAATCCTAGCGGACTACCGCCCTACAATGAGCAGTTCTTC. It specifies CASGNPSGLPPYNEQFF.

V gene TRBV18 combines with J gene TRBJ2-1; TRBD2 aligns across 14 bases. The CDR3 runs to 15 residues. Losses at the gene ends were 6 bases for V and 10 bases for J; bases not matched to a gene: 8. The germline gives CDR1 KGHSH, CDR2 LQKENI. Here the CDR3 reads CASSPGLAGEGEQFF. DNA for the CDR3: TGTGCCAGCTCGCCGGGACTAGCGGGAGAGGGGGAGCAGTTCTTC.

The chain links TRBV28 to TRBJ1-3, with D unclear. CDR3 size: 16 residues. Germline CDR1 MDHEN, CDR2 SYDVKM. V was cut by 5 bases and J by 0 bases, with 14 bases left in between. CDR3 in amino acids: CASSTGVLLSGNTIYF. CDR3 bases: TGTGCCAGCAGTACCGGGGTTCTCCTCTCTGGAAACACCATATATTTT.

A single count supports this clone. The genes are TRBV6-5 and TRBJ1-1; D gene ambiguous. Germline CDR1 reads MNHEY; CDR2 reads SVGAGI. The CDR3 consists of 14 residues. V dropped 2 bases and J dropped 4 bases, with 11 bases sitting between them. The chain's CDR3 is CASSYGGLSTEAFF. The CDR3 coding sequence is TGTGCCAGCAGTTACGGAGGGTTGAGCACTGAAGCTTTCTTT.

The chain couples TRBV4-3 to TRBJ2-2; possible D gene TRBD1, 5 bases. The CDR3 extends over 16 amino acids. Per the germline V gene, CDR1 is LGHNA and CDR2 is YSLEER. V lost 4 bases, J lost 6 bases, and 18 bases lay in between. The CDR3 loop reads CASSPEAPVGAGELFF. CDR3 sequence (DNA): TGCGCCAGCAGCCCAGAGGCCCCAGTAGGGGCCGGGGAGCTGTTTTTT.

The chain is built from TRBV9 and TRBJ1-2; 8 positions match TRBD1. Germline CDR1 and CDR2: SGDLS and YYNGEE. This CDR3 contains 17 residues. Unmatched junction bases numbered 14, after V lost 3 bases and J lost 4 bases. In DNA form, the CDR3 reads TGTGCCAGCAGCGGGCGGGACAGGCCATCTGGGGGCTATGGCTACACCTTC. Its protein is CASSGRDRPSGGYGYTF.

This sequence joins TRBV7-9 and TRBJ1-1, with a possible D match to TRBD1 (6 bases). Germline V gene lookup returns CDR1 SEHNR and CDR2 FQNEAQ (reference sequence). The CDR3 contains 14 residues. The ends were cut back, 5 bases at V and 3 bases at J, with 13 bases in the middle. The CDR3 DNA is TGTGCCAGCAGCCTACAGGGTCTGTACACTGAAGCTTTCTTT. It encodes CASSLQGLYTEAFF.

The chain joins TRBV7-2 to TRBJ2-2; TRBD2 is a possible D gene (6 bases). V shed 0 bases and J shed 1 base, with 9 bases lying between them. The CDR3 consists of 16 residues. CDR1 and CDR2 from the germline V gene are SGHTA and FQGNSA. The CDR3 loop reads CASSLAGGRNTGELFF. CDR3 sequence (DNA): TGTGCCAGCAGCTTAGCTGGGGGGAGGAACACCGGGGAGCTGTTTTTT.

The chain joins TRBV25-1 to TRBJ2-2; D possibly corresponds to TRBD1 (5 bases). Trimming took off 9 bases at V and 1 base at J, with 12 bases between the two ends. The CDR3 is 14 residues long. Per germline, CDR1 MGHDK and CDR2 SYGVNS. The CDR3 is CASSDRLNTGELFF. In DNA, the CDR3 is TGTGCCAGTTCCGACAGATTGAACACCGGGGAGCTGTTTTTT.

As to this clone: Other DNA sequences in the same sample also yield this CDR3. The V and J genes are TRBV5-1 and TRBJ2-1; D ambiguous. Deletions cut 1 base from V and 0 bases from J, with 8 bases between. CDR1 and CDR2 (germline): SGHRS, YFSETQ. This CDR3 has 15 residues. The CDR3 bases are TGCGCCAGCAGCTTGTTACGGAGCTCCTACAATGAGCAGTTCTTC. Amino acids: CASSLLRSSYNEQFF.

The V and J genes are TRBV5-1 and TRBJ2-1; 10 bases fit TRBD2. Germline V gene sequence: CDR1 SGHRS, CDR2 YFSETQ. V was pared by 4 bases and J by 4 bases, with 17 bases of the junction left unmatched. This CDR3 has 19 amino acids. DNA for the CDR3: TGCGCCAGCAGCCATACCGCAGCCAGCGGGAGGGAAGCTTACAATGAGCAGTTCTTC. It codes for CASSHTAASGREAYNEQFF.

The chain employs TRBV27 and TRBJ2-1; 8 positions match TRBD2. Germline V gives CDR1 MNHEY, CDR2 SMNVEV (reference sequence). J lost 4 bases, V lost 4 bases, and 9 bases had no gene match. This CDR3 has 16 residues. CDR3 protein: CASSYPRASGYNEQFF. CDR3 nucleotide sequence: TGTGCCAGCAGTTACCCCCGGGCTAGCGGGTACAATGAGCAGTTCTTC.

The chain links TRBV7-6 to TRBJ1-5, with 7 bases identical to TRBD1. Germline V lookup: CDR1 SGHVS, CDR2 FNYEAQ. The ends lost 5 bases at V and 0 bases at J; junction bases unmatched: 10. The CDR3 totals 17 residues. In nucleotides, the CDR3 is TGTGCCAGCAGCCTTTCTACAGGGGCAATTAGCAATCAGCCCCAGCATTTT. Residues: CASSLSTGAISNQPQHF.

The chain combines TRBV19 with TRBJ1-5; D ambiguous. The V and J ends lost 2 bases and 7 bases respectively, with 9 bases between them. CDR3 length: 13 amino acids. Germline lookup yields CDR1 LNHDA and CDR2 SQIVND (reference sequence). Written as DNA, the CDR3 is TGTGCCAGTAGTATAATGGGCGGCCAGCCCCAGCATTTT. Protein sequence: CASSIMGGQPQHF. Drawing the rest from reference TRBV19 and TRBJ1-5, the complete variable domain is DGGITQSPKYLFRKEGQNVTLSCEQNLNHDAMYWYRQDPGQGLRLIYYSQIVNDFQKGDIAEGYSVSREKKESFPLTVTSAQKNPTAFYLCASSIMGGQPQHFGDGTRLSIL.

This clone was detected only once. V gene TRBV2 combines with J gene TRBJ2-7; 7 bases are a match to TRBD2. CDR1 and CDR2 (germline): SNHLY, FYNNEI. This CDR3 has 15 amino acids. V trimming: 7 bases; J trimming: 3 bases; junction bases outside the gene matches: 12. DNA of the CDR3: TGTGCCAGCAAAGTCGACTTACTAGCGAACTACGAGCAGTACTTC. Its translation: CASKVDLLANYEQYF.

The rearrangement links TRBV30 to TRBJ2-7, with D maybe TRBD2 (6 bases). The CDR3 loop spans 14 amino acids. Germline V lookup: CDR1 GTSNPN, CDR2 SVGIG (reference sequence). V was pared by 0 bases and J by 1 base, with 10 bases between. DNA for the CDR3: TGTGCCTGGAGTGTAGTCGGAGGGTCCTACGAGCAGTACTTC. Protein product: CAWSVVGGSYEQYF.

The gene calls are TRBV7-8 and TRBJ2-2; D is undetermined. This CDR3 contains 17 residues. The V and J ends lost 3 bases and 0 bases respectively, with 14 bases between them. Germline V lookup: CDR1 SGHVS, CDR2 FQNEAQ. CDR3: CASSFSFRAANTGELFF. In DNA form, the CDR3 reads TGTGCCAGCAGCTTTAGCTTCCGGGCGGCGAACACCGGGGAGCTGTTTTTT.

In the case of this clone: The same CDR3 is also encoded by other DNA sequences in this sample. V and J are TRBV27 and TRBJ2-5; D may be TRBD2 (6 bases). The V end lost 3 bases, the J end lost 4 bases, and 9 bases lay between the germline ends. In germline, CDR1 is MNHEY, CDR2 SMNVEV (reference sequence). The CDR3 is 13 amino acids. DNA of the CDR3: TGTGCCAGCAGTTTTCGGGGGTCAGAGACCCAGTACTTC. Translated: CASSFRGSETQYF.

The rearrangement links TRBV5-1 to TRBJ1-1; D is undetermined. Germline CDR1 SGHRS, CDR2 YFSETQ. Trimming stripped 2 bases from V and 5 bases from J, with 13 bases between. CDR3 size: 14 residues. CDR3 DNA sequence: TGCGCCAGCAGCTTCGAGAGTCCGGTGACTGAAGCTTTCTTT. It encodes CASSFESPVTEAFF.

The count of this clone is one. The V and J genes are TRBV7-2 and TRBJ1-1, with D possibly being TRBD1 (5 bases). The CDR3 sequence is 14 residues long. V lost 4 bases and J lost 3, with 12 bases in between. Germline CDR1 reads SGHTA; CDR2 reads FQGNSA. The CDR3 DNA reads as TGTGCCAGCAGCTGGAGCAGGGCGGACACTGAAGCTTTCTTT. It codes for CASSWSRADTEAFF.

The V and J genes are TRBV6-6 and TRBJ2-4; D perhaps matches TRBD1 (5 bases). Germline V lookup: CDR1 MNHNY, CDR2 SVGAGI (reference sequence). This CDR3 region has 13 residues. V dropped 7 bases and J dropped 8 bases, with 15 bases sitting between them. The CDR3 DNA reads TGTGCCAGCACCCCCCGGACAACGGACATTCAGTACTTC. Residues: CASTPRTTDIQYF.

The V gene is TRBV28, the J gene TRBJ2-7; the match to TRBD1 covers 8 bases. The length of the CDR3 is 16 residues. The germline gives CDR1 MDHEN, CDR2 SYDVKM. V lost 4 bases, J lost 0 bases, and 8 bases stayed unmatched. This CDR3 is CASSSPTGQDSYEQYF. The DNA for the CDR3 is TGTGCCAGCAGTTCACCCACGGGACAGGACTCCTACGAGCAGTACTTC.

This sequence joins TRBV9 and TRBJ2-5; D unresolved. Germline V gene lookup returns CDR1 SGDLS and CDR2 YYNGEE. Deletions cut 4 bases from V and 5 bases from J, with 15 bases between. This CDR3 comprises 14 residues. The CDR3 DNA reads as TGTGCCAGCAGCTCAAGGGCTAACCGGGAGACCCAGTACTTC. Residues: CASSSRANRETQYF.

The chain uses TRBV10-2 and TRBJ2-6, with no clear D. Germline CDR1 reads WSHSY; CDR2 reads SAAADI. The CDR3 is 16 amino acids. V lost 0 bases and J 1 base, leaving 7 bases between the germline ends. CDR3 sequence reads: CASSESRLSGANVLTF. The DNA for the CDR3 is TGCGCCAGCAGTGAGTCACGACTGTCTGGGGCCAACGTCCTGACTTTC.

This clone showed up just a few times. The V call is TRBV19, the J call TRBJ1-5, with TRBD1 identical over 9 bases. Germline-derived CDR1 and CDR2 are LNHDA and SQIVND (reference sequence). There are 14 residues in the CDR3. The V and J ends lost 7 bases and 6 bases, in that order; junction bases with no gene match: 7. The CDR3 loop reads CASNTGGVGQPQHF. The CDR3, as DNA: TGTGCCAGTAACACAGGGGGCGTGGGTCAGCCCCAGCATTTT. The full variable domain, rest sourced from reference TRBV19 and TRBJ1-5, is DGGITQSPKYLFRKEGQNVTLSCEQNLNHDAMYWYRQDPGQGLRLIYYSQIVNDFQKGDIAEGYSVSREKKESFPLTVTSAQKNPTAFYLCASNTGGVGQPQHFGDGTRLSIL.

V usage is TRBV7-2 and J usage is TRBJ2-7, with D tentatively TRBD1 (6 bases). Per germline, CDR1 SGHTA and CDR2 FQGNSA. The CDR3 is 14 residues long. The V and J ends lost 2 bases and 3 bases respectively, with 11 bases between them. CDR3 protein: CASSLQGPSYEQYF. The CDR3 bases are TGTGCCAGCAGCTTACAGGGGCCAAGCTACGAGCAGTACTTC.

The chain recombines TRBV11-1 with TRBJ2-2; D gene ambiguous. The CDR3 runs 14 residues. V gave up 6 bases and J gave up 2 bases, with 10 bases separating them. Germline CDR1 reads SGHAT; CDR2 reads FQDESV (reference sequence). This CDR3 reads CASRTNVNTGELFF. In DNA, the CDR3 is TGTGCCAGCAGGACGAATGTCAACACCGGGGAGCTGTTTTTT.